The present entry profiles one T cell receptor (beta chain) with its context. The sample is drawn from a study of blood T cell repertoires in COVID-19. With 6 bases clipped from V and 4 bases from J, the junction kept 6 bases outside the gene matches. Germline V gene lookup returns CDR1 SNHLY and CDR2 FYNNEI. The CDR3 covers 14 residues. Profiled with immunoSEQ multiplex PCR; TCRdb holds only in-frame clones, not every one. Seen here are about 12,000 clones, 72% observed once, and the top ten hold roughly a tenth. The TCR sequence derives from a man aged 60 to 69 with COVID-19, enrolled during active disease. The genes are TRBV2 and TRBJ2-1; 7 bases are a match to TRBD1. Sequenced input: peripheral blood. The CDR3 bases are TGTGCCAGCAGACCGGGACAGCGATACAATGAGCAGTTCTTC. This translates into CASRPGQRYNEQFF.